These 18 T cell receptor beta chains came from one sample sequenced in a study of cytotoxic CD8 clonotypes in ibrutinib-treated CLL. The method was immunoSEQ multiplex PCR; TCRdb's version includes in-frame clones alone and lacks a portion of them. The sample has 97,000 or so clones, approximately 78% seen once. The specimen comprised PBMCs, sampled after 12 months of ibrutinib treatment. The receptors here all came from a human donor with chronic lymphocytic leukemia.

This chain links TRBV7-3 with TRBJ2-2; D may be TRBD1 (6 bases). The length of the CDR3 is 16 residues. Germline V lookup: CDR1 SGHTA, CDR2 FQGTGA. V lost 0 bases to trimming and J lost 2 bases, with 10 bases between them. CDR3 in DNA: TGTGCCAGCAGCTTAACGGGGGCCGAAAACACCGGGGAGCTGTTTTTT. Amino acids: CASSLTGAENTGELFF. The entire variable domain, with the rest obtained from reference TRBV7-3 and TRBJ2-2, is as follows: GAGVSQTPSNKVTEKGKYVELRCDPISGHTALYWYRQSLGQGPEFLIYFQGTGAADDSGLPNDRFFAVRPEGSVSTLKIQRTERGDSAVYLCASSLTGAENTGELFFGEGSRLTVL.

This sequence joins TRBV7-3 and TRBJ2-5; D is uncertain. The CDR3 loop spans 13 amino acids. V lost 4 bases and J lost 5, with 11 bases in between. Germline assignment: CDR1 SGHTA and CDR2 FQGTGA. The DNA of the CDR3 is TGTGCCAGCAGCTCCACCTTTGGGGAGACCCAGTACTTC. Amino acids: CASSSTFGETQYF.

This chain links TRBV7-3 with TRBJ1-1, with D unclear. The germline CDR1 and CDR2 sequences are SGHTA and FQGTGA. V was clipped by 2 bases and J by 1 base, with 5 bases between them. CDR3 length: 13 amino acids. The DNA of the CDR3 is TGTGCCAGCAGCTTATTAGGGAACACTGAAGCTTTCTTT. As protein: CASSLLGNTEAFF.

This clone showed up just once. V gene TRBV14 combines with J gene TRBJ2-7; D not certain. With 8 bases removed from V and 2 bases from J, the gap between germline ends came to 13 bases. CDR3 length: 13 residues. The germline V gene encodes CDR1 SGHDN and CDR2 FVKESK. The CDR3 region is CASAERHTYEQYF. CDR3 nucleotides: TGTGCCAGCGCGGAGAGACACACCTACGAGCAGTACTTC.

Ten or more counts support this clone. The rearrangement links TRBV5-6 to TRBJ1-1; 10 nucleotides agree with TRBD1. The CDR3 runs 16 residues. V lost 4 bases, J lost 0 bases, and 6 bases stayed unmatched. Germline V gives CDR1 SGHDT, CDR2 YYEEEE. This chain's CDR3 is CASSLGTGEMNTEAFF. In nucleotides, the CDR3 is TGTGCCAGCAGCCTGGGGACAGGGGAAATGAACACTGAAGCTTTCTTT.

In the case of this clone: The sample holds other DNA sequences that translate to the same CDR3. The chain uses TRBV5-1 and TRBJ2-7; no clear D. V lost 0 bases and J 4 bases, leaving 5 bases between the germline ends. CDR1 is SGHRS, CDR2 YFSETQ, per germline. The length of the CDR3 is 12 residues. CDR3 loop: CASSLERYEQYF. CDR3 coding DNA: TGCGCCAGCAGCTTGGAAAGGTACGAGCAGTACTTC.

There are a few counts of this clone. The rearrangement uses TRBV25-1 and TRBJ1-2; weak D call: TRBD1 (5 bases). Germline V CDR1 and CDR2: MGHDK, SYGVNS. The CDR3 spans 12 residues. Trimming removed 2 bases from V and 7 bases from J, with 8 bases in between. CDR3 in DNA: TGTGCCAGCAGTGAACAGGGTCGTGGCTACACCTTC. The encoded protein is CASSEQGRGYTF.

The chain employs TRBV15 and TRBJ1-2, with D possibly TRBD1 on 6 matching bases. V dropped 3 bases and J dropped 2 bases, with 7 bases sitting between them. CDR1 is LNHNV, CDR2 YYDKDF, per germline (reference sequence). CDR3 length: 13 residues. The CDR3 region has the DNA TGTGCCACCAGCAGGGACAGAAACTATGGCTACACCTTC. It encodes CATSRDRNYGYTF. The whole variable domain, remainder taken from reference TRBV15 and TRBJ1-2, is DAMVIQNPRYQVTQFGKPVTLSCSQTLNHNVMYWYQQKSSQAPKLLFHYYDKDFNNEADTPDNFQSRRPNTSFCFLDIRSPGLGDTAMYLCATSRDRNYGYTFGSGTRLTVV.

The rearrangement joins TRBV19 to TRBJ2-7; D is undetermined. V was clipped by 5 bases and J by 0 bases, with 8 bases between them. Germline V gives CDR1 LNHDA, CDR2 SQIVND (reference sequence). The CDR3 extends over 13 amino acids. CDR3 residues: CASSYQSSYEQYF. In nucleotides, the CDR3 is TGTGCCAGTAGTTATCAGTCCTCCTACGAGCAGTACTTC.

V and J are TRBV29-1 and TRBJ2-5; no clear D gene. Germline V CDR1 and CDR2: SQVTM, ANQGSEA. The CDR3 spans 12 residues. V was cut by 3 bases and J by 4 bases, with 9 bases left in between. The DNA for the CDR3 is TGCAGCGTTGACCTAGAAGGAGAGACCCAGTACTTC. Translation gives CSVDLEGETQYF.

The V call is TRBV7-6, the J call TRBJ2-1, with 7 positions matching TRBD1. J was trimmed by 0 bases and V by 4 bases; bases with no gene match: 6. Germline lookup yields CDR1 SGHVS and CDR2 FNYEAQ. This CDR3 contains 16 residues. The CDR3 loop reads CASSSGQLSSYNEQFF. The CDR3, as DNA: TGTGCCAGCAGCTCGGGACAGCTAAGCTCCTACAATGAGCAGTTCTTC.

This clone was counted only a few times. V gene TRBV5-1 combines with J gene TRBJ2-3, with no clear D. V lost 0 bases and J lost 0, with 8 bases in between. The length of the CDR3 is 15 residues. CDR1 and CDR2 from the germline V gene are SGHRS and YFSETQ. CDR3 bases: TGCGCCAGCAGCTTGGACAGCTCTAGCACAGATACGCAGTATTTT. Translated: CASSLDSSSTDTQYF.

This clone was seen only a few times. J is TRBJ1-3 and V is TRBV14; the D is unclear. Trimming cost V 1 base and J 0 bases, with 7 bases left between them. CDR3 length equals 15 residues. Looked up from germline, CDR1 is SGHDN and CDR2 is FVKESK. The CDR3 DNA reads TGTGCCAGCAGCCAAGGGACCTCCTCTGGAAACACCATATATTTT. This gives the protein CASSQGTSSGNTIYF.

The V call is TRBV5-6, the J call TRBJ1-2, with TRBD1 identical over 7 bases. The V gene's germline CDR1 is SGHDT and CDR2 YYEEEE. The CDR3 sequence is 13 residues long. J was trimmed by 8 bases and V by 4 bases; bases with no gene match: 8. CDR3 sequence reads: CASSRQGPWGYTF. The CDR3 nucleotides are TGTGCCAGCAGCCGACAGGGTCCTTGGGGCTACACCTTC.

The CDR3 DNA reads TGTGCCAGCAGCCAAGCACAAACAAATCAGCCCCAGCATTTT. Encoded protein: CASSQAQTNQPQHF. The chain employs TRBV4-2 and TRBJ1-5; no definite D call. V was trimmed by 1 base and J by 4 bases, leaving 8 bases between them. CDR3 size: 14 residues. Germline values: CDR1 LGHNA, CDR2 YNFKEQ.

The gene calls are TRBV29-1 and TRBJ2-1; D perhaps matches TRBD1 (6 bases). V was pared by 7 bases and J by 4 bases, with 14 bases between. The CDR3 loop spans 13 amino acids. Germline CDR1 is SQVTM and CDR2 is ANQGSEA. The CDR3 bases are TGCAGCGGATTTTGGACAGATTACAATGAGCAGTTCTTC. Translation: CSGFWTDYNEQFF.

CDR3 in DNA: TGCGCCAGCAGCTCCACCGGGAGCTCTGGAAACACCATATATTTT. This sequence encodes CASSSTGSSGNTIYF. The chain uses TRBV5-1 and TRBJ1-3; unclear D gene. V lost 3 bases and J 0 bases, leaving 10 bases between the germline ends. The germline V gene encodes CDR1 SGHRS and CDR2 YFSETQ. This CDR3 is 15 amino acids long. The complete variable domain, with remaining parts taken from reference TRBV5-1 and TRBJ1-3, reads KAGVTQTPRYLIKTRGQQVTLSCSPISGHRSVSWYQQTPGQGLQFLFEYFSETQRNKGNFPGRFSGRQFSNSRSEMNVSTLELGDSALYLCASSSTGSSGNTIYFGEGSWLTVV.

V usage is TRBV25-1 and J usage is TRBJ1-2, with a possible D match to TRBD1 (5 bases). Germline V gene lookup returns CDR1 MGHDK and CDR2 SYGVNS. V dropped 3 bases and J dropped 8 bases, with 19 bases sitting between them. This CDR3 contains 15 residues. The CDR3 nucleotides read TGTGCCAGCAGTGAGCCCTTCATCGACAGTAGCGGCTACACCTTC. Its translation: CASSEPFIDSSGYTF.